This TCR beta chain was captured in a study of Graves' ophthalmopathy and Graves' hyperthyroidism. The sequenced template was RNA, covering the TCR beta CDR3 region. In the first round, RT-PCR was carried out with HTBI primers, and a multiplex PCR formed the second round. TCRdb passed the multiplex PCR reads through MiXCR, listing each CDR3 protein once. The sample carries roughly 500,000 distinct CDR3 sequences, roughly an eighth recorded once. In this sample, this clonotype turned up many times. Its target is not known. Ophthalmopathy cases showed moderate-to-severe activity, scoring CAS ≥3 and NOSPECS ≥4, with duration under 3 months. PBMCs had their origin in fresh peripheral blood (approximately 10 ml). Study findings and constraints: Most expanded clonotypes from thyroid (those above 0.001 frequency) were also found in blood. In predicting ophthalmopathy progression, the model reached over 55% sensitivity and around 72% specificity.

The V and J ends lost 3 bases and 5 bases respectively, with 10 bases between them. The CDR3 has 13 amino acids. Per the germline V gene, CDR1 is MNHEY and CDR2 is SVGEGT. The receptor was isolated from a woman in her 30s with Graves' ophthalmopathy. The chain couples TRBV6-2 or TRBV6-3 to TRBJ2-5; no reliable D call. The sample was blood. Here the CDR3 reads CASSYSAYETQYF. The CDR3, as DNA: TGTGCCAGCAGTTATAGTGCCTACGAGACCCAGTACTTC.